This T cell receptor beta chain originates from a study of T-cell reconstitution after alpha-beta-depleted transplantation in children. Study-wide findings and caveats: Elevated TCRbeta diversity at day 60 was traced, in some patients, to surviving recipient T cells and thymic progenitors. At the one-year point after transplant, T-cell counts and TCRbeta diversity were found to come mostly from T cells that had been newly produced.

Library preparation (for TCRbeta) was performed with unique molecular identifiers. TCRdb re-derived calls from the PCR reads in MiXCR, one entry per CDR3 protein. The sample carries about 900,000 distinct CDR3 sequences, about 31% recorded once. Comments on this clonotype: Its antigen is currently unknown.

This CDR3 region has 16 residues. V was pared by 1 base and J by 1 base, with 13 bases between. The germline V gene encodes CDR1 LGHNA and CDR2 YSLEER. This sample comprised PBMCs, mostly from graft donor cells, obtained 360 days after TCRalphabeta/CD19-depleted stem cell transplant. This chain joins TRBV4-3 and TRBJ2-5; no clear D. The TCR originated in a boy less than two years old who had a stem cell transplant for SCID, so the T cells may come from the graft donor. For the CDR3, the DNA is TGCGCCAGCAGCCAAGTTGTAGGGTCAACCCAAGAGACCCAGTACTTC. Its translation is CASSQVVGSTQETQYF.